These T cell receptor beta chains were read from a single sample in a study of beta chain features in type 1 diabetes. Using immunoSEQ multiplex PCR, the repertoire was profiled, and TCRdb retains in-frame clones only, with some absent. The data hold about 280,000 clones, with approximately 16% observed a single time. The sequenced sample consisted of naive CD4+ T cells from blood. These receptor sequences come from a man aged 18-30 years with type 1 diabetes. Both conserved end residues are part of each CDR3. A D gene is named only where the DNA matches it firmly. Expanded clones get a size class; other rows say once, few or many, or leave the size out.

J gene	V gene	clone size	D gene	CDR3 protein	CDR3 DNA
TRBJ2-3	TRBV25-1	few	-	CASSEWSGNTQYF	TGTGCCAGCAGTGAATGGTCAGGGAATACGCAGTATTTT
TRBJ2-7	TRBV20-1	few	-	CSARVPQEQYF	TGCAGTGCTAGAGTCCCCCAAGAGCAGTACTTC
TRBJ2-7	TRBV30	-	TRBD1	CAWSGGGDREYF	TGTGCCTGGAGTGGAGGGGGGGACAGGGAGTACTTC
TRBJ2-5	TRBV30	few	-	CAWSVRLRASRETQYF	TGTGCCTGGAGTGTACGGTTGCGGGCTAGTAGGGAGACCCAGTACTTC
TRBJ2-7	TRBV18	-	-	CASSPSGGYEQYF	TGTGCCAGCTCACCGTCCGGGGGCTACGAGCAGTACTTC
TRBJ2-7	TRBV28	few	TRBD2	CASSLPTSGKRYEQYF	TGTGCCAGCAGTTTACCGACTAGCGGGAAGCGGTACGAGCAGTACTTC
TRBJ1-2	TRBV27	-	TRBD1	CASRPYRQGSSGYTF	TGTGCCAGCAGACCATATCGACAGGGAAGCAGCGGCTACACCTTC
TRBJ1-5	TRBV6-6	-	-	CASNQGSNQPQHF	TGTGCCAGCAACCAGGGCAGCAATCAGCCCCAGCATTTT
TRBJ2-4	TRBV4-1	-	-	CASSQDHTSRNIQYF	TGCGCCAGCAGCCAAGATCATACATCCAGAAACATTCAGTACTTC
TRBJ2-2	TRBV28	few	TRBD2	CASKAGGRNTGELFF	TGTGCCAGCAAAGCGGGGGGTCGGAACACCGGGGAGCTGTTTTTT
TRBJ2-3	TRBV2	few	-	CASSGLVTPGDTQYF	TGTGCCAGCAGTGGACTGGTTACCCCGGGAGATACGCAGTATTTT
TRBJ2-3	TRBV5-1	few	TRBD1	CASSGGTGGLDTQYF	TGCGCCAGCAGCGGTGGGACAGGGGGCTTGGATACGCAGTATTTT
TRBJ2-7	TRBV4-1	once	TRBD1	CASSHLPGQVIYEQYF	TGCGCCAGCAGCCATCTCCCGGGACAGGTTATTTACGAGCAGTACTTC
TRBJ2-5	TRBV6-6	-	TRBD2	CASSNIAGGPKTQYF	TGTGCCAGCAGTAATATAGCGGGAGGGCCAAAGACCCAGTACTTC
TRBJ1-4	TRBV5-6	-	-	CASSLAGSKGKLFF	TGTGCCAGCAGTCTAGCGGGGTCAAAGGGAAAACTGTTTTTT
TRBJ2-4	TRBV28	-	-	CASSLWGRGSGNIQYF	TGTGCCAGCAGTTTATGGGGCAGGGGCTCCGGAAACATTCAGTACTTC
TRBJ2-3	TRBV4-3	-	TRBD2	CASSQDLKAGGQDTQYF	TGCGCCAGCAGCCAAGACCTCAAGGCGGGGGGGCAAGATACGCAGTATTTT
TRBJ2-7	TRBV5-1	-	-	CASSRERASEQYF	TGCGCCAGCAGCCGAGAGCGTGCATCCGAGCAGTACTTC
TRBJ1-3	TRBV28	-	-	CASSLSAGNTIYF	TGTGCCAGCAGTTTATCCGCGGGAAACACCATATATTTT
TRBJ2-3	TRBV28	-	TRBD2	CASSYGGRKDTQYF	TGTGCCAGCAGTTACGGCGGGAGGAAAGATACGCAGTATTTT
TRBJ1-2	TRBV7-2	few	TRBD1	CASSLGGRGYGYTF	TGTGCCAGCAGCTTAGGCGGCAGGGGGTACGGCTACACCTTC
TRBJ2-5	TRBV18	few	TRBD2	CASSPFETSGYQETQYF	TGTGCCAGCTCACCATTCGAGACTAGCGGTTACCAAGAGACCCAGTACTTC
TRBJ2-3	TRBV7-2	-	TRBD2	CASSLGRGAGAKDTQYF	TGTGCCAGCAGCTTAGGGCGTGGGGCGGGAGCGAAAGATACGCAGTATTTT
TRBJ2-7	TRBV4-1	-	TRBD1	CASSGLQGAIGEQYF	TGCGCCAGCAGCGGATTACAGGGGGCGATAGGCGAGCAGTACTTC
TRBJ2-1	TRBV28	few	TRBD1	CASSFGQGHYNEQFF	TGTGCCAGCAGTTTCGGACAGGGGCACTACAATGAGCAGTTCTTC
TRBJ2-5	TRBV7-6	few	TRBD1	CASSSRTGEYQETQYF	TGTGCCAGCAGCTCGAGGACAGGAGAGTACCAAGAGACCCAGTACTTC
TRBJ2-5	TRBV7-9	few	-	CASSFLATQETQYF	TGTGCCAGCAGCTTTTTAGCTACGCAAGAGACCCAGTACTTC
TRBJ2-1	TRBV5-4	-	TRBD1	CASSLQGVYNEQFF	TGTGCCAGCAGCTTACAGGGGGTTTACAATGAGCAGTTCTTC
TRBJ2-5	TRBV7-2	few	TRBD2	CASSFSGVQETQYF	TGTGCCAGCAGCTTTAGCGGGGTACAAGAGACCCAGTACTTC
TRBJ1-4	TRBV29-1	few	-	CSGGWTNEKLFF	TGCAGCGGCGGATGGACTAATGAAAAACTGTTTTTT
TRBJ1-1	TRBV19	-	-	CASSDITEAFF	TGTGCCAGCTCAGATATCACTGAAGCTTTCTTT
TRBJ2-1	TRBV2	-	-	CASSEVWTTVF	TGTGCCAGCAGTGAAGTCTGGACTACGGTCTTC
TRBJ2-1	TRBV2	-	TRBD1	CASSAGQGSGNEQFF	TGTGCCAGCAGTGCTGGACAGGGTTCGGGAAATGAGCAGTTCTTC
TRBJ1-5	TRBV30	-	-	CAWSLSEGPQHF	TGTGCCTGGAGTCTCTCAGAGGGGCCCCAGCATTTT
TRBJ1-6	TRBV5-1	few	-	CASRRSGDWVSYNSPLHF	TGCGCCAGCAGACGCTCCGGGGACTGGGTCTCCTATAATTCACCCCTCCACTTT
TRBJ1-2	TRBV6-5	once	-	CASSSGGAELYGYTF	TGTGCCAGCAGTTCGGGAGGGGCCGAACTCTATGGCTACACCTTC
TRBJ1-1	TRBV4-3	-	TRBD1	CASTSLFPGQGLNTEAFF	TGCGCCAGCACGTCCCTTTTCCCGGGACAGGGTTTGAACACTGAAGCTTTCTTT
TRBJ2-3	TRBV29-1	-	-	CSVGGILRDTQYF	TGCAGCGTAGGAGGGATACTTAGGGATACGCAGTATTTT
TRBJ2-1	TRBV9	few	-	CASSVGPSLEGEQFF	TGTGCCAGCAGCGTAGGCCCCTCCCTCGAGGGTGAGCAGTTCTTC
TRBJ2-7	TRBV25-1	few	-	CASSGVGGVYEQYF	TGTGCCAGCAGTGGGGTAGGGGGTGTCTACGAGCAGTACTTC
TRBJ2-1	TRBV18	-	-	CASSPPGLTRLSSYNEQFF	TGTGCCAGCTCACCACCGGGTTTGACTAGACTAAGCTCCTACAATGAGCAGTTCTTC
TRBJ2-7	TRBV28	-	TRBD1	CASSLWGQGVYEQYF	TGTGCCAGCAGTCTATGGGGACAGGGGGTCTACGAGCAGTACTTC
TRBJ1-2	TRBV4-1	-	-	CASSPQRRGNYGYTF	TGCGCCAGCAGCCCTCAACGCAGGGGTAACTATGGCTACACCTTC
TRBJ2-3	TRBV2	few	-	CASSLQMRTDTQYF	TGTGCCAGCAGCCTACAGATGCGCACAGATACGCAGTATTTT
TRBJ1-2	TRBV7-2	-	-	CASSLVWDSNGYTF	TGTGCCAGCAGCTTAGTATGGGACTCCAATGGCTACACCTTC
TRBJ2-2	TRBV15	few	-	CATSRDQGTGELFF	TGTGCCACCAGCAGAGATCAGGGTACCGGGGAGCTGTTTTTT
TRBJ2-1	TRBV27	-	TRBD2	CASSLGRLTSGYNEQFF	TGTGCCAGCAGTTTAGGTCGTTTGACTAGCGGGTACAATGAGCAGTTCTTC
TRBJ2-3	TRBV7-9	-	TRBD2	CASSPGLAGTPSTDTQYF	TGTGCCAGCAGCCCCGGACTAGCGGGTACACCTAGCACAGATACGCAGTATTTT
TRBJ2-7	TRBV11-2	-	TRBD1	CASSEDRGRYEQYF	TGTGCCAGCAGCGAGGACAGGGGGCGGTACGAGCAGTACTTC
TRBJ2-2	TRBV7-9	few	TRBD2	CASSSAGGGTGELFF	TGTGCCAGCAGCTCTGCGGGAGGCGGCACCGGGGAGCTGTTTTTT
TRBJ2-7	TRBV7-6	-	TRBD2	CASSLEASGGAVHYEQYF	TGTGCCAGCAGCTTAGAGGCTAGCGGGGGGGCCGTACATTACGAGCAGTACTTC
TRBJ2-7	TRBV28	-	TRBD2	CASSLSAGDSYEQYF	TGTGCCAGCAGTTTATCGGCGGGAGACTCCTACGAGCAGTACTTC